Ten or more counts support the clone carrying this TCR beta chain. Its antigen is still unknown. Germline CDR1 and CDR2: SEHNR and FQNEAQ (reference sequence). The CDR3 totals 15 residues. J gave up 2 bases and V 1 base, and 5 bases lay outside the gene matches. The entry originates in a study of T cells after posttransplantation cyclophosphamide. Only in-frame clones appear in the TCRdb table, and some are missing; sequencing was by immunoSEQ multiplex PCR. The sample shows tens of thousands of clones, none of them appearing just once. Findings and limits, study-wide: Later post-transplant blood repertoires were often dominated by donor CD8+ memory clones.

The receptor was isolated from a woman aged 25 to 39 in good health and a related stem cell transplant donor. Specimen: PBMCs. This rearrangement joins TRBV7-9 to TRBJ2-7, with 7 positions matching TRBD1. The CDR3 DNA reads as TGTGCCAGCAGCTTAGGAGGGACAGATACCTACGAGCAGTACTTC. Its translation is CASSLGGTDTYEQYF.